This T cell receptor (beta chain) was profiled in a study of shared clonotypes between healthy human individuals. Study-wide background: The cohort comprised a couple of women and a few men. Their ages spanned 18 to 49 years. Study conclusions and caveats: Rarefaction curves obtained for sorted subsets showed sequencing incomplete despite large depth. When compared with the clonotypes that were shared by all four sorted-subset donors, the non-shared clonotypes turned out to have lower generation probabilities.

CD4+ cells yielded CD45RA+ naive and CD45RA-negative memory subsets. In the case of this clone: Antigen specificity is unknown.

The repertoire was sequenced with immunoSEQ multiplex PCR; TCRdb's copy has only in-frame clones and lacks some. The data contain millions of clones, 85% to 95% of them singletons. The CDR3 runs 13 residues. The V and J ends lost 6 bases and 2 bases respectively, with 11 bases between them. Germline-derived CDR1 and CDR2 are MDHEN and SYDVKM. The genes are TRBV28 and TRBJ2-7; D gene ambiguous. The material sequenced was naive CD4+ T cells from PBMCs. Subset reported: CD45RA+ positively selected. This TCR came from a man between 18 and 29 years old in good health. Some clones in this sample may be carry-over from other donors' samples. The CDR3 DNA reads TGTGCCAGCAGGCTCCCGGCTACCTACGAGCAGTACTTC. This translates into CASRLPATYEQYF.